These 10 T cell receptor beta chains were sequenced from one sample in a study of blood T cell repertoires in COVID-19. The table came from immunoSEQ multiplex PCR; TCRdb's copy has only in-frame clones and leaves some out. In the table there are under 300,000 clones, around nine tenths of which are singletons. Input material: peripheral blood. The receptors originated from a man aged 25 to 45 with COVID-19, enrolled during active disease.

The rearrangement links TRBV19 to TRBJ1-1; maybe TRBD1 (5 bases). CDR1 and CDR2 (germline): LNHDA, SQIVND (reference sequence). There are 15 residues in the CDR3. Trimming stripped 4 bases from V and 1 base from J, with 13 bases between. As DNA, the CDR3 is TGTGCCAGTAGTAGCCCGGGGCGGGGGAACACTGAAGCTTTCTTT. Translated, it gives CASSSPGRGNTEAFF.

The CDR3: CASSQGSGNQETQYF. CDR3 in DNA: TGCGCCAGCAGCCAAGGAAGCGGGAATCAAGAGACCCAGTACTTC. V gene TRBV4-1 combines with J gene TRBJ2-5, with 7 bases fitting TRBD2. The CDR3 has 15 residues. Germline V gene data show CDR1 as MGHRA and CDR2 as YSYEKL. J was trimmed by 2 bases and V by 1 base; bases with no gene match: 4.

The rearrangement uses TRBV6-5 and TRBJ2-7; no clear D gene. Germline CDR1 and CDR2: MNHEY and SVGAGI. The CDR3 spans 15 residues. Trimming stripped 5 bases from V and 2 bases from J, with 16 bases between. The CDR3 sequence is CASSPGLVRAYEQYF. CDR3 nucleotide sequence: TGTGCCAGCAGTCCCGGGTTAGTACGGGCCTACGAGCAGTACTTC.

The V and J genes are TRBV18 and TRBJ2-2; 9 nucleotides agree with TRBD2. Unmatched junction bases numbered 7, after V lost 2 bases and J lost 0 bases. There are 18 residues in the CDR3. Germline loops: CDR1 KGHSH, CDR2 LQKENI. DNA of the CDR3: TGTGCCAGCTCACCAACCGGGACTAGCAGTGCGAACACCGGGGAGCTGTTTTTT. Translation: CASSPTGTSSANTGELFF.

The V and J genes are TRBV6-5 and TRBJ1-5; 9 nucleotides agree with TRBD1. The CDR3 is 14 residues long. J was trimmed by 5 bases and V by 4 bases; bases with no gene match: 3. CDR1 is MNHEY, CDR2 SVGAGI, per germline. This CDR3 reads CASSWTGADQPQHF. The CDR3 coding sequence is TGTGCCAGCAGTTGGACAGGGGCCGATCAGCCCCAGCATTTT.

This chain joins TRBV6-6 and TRBJ2-7, with 10 bases lining up with TRBD1. V gave up 2 bases and J gave up 7 bases; unmatched junction bases: 8. The CDR3 spans 15 residues. Germline V CDR1 and CDR2: MNHNY, SVGAGI (reference sequence). The CDR3 loop reads CASSYETGGGEEQYF. The CDR3 region has the DNA TGTGCCAGCAGTTACGAGACAGGGGGCGGGGAAGAGCAGTACTTC.

The genes are TRBV3-1 (or the pseudogene TRBV3-2) and TRBJ1-3, with D possibly TRBD1 on 6 matching bases. CDR1 and CDR2 from the germline V gene are LGHDT and YNNKEL (reference sequence). Trimming took 3 bases from V and 3 from J, leaving 12 bases between them. This CDR3 comprises 15 residues. CDR3 nucleotides: TGTGCCAGCAGCCAGGGGGCTGCGGGTGGAAACACCATATATTTT. As protein: CASSQGAAGGNTIYF.

V gene TRBV19 combines with J gene TRBJ1-5; 10 bases align to TRBD1. The CDR3 is 17 amino acids. Trimming at V came to 4 bases and at J to 0 bases, leaving 6 bases not matched to a gene. CDR1 LNHDA and CDR2 SQIVND come from the germline V gene (reference sequence). CDR3 protein: CASSTRTGGNSNQPQHF. CDR3 DNA sequence: TGTGCCAGTAGTACCCGGACAGGGGGTAATAGCAATCAGCCCCAGCATTTT.

The chain links TRBV5-6 to TRBJ1-2, with D tentatively TRBD1 (5 bases). The CDR3 sequence is 13 residues long. Germline values: CDR1 SGHDT, CDR2 YYEEEE. V dropped 2 bases and J dropped 7 bases, with 12 bases sitting between them. CDR3 region: CASSFGQGGGYTF. The CDR3 DNA sequence: TGTGCCAGCAGCTTCGGTCAGGGAGGTGGCTACACCTTC.

V and J are TRBV11-2 and TRBJ1-3; unclear D gene. The V end lost 5 bases, the J end lost 4 bases, and 18 bases lay between the germline ends. The CDR3 contains 16 residues. The V gene's germline CDR1 is SGHAT and CDR2 FQNNGV. The CDR3 coding sequence is TGTGCCAGCAGCCCCCAGTTCGAGGGAGCGGGAAACACCATATATTTT. As protein: CASSPQFEGAGNTIYF.